Listed here are 17 T cell receptor beta chains from one sample, sequenced in a study of beta chain features in type 1 diabetes. Their cognate antigens are unknown. The sequenced template was cDNA made from the entire isolated RNA. Clones were read by immunoSEQ multiplex PCR, and TCRdb kept only the in-frame ones, dropping some. The sample carries some 250,000 clones, roughly a tenth recorded once. General study points: Shorter TCRB CDR3s, moderately but significantly so, marked every one of the four CD4+ subsets in Type 1 diabetes patients.

Input material: naive CD4+ T cells from blood. Source of these receptors: a young man with type 1 diabetes.

The genes are TRBV5-1 and TRBJ2-5; 9 bases agree with TRBD2. Germline V lookup: CDR1 SGHRS, CDR2 YFSETQ. The J segment lost 0 bases and the V segment lost 4 bases, leaving 10 bases of the junction unmatched. The CDR3 totals 17 residues. The CDR3 bases are TGCGCCAGCAGCGGAGCCCCACTAGCGGGTGACCAAGAGACCCAGTACTTC. This sequence encodes CASSGAPLAGDQETQYF.

V usage is TRBV5-4 and J usage is TRBJ2-1, with D possibly being TRBD2 (6 bases). The V end lost 7 bases, the J end lost 3 bases, and 17 bases lay between the germline ends. This CDR3 has 15 amino acids. From germline, CDR1 is SGHNT and CDR2 YYREEE (reference sequence). The CDR3 sequence: CASQQGGTIYNEQFF. CDR3 nucleotide sequence: TGTGCCAGCCAACAAGGAGGGACGATCTACAATGAGCAGTTCTTC.

V is TRBV30 and J is TRBJ1-6; D unclear. CDR3 length equals 11 residues. V was clipped by 2 bases and J by 9 bases, with 5 bases between them. CDR1 and CDR2 (germline): GTSNPN, SVGIG (reference sequence). CDR3: CAWSLSSPLHF. The CDR3, as DNA: TGTGCCTGGAGTTTGAGTTCACCCCTCCACTTT.

This clone has a handful of counts. V gene TRBV7-9 combines with J gene TRBJ1-5; 9 bases match TRBD1. After removal of 5 bases from V and 7 bases from J, the junction contained 15 bases not matched to a gene. Germline CDR1 and CDR2: SEHNR and FQNEAQ (reference sequence). The CDR3 has 17 residues. CDR3 sequence: CASSIGAGQGLGQPQHF. CDR3 DNA: TGTGCCAGCAGCATTGGGGCGGGACAGGGTTTGGGGCAGCCCCAGCATTTT.

This rearrangement joins TRBV6-6 to TRBJ1-2, with TRBD1 identical over 12 bases. This CDR3 region has 16 residues. Losses at the gene ends were 6 bases for V and 3 bases for J; bases not matched to a gene: 8. CDR1 and CDR2 from the germline V gene are MNHNY and SVGAGI (reference sequence). In DNA form, the CDR3 reads TGTGCCAGCAGCCAAGGGGACAGGGGGCGTGACTATGGCTACACCTTC. Protein product: CASSQGDRGRDYGYTF.

DNA for the CDR3: TGTGCCAGTAGTATCACCGGGGAGGCTGGCTACACCTTC. Translated: CASSITGEAGYTF. The genes are TRBV19 and TRBJ1-2; D ambiguous. From germline, CDR1 is LNHDA and CDR2 SQIVND (reference sequence). V was cut by 3 bases and J by 7 bases, with 12 bases left in between. There are 13 residues in the CDR3.

This chain joins TRBV16 and TRBJ2-7; weak D call: TRBD2 (6 bases). Germline CDR1 and CDR2: KGHSY and FQNENV. The CDR3 is made up of 13 amino acids. The V gene lost 3 bases and the J gene lost 5 bases, with 11 bases spanning the gap. The CDR3 nucleotides are TGTGCCAGCAGCCAGATGACGGGGGACGAGCAGTACTTC. Protein product: CASSQMTGDEQYF.

V is TRBV30 and J is TRBJ2-3; TRBD2 agrees at 7 bases. Looked up from germline, CDR1 is GTSNPN and CDR2 is SVGIG (reference sequence). This CDR3 contains 13 residues. The ends lost 7 bases at V and 4 bases at J; junction bases unmatched: 8. The CDR3 bases are TGTGCCTTCGGGACTATAATGGCAGATACGCAGTATTTT. This gives the protein CAFGTIMADTQYF.

V usage is TRBV7-8 and J usage is TRBJ2-5; 7 positions match TRBD2. V lost 5 bases and J lost 4; bases outside the gene matches: 10. The CDR3 loop spans 15 amino acids. From germline, CDR1 is SGHVS and CDR2 FQNEAQ. In DNA, the CDR3 is TGTGCCAGCAGCGATTCATTTACGGGAGGAGAGACCCAGTACTTC. Translating gives CASSDSFTGGETQYF. The entire variable domain, with the rest obtained from reference TRBV7-8 and TRBJ2-5, is as follows: GAGVSQSPRYKVAKRGQDVALRCDPISGHVSLFWYQQALGQGPEFLTYFQNEAQLDKSGLPSDRFFAERPEGSVSTLKIQRTQQEDSAVYLCASSDSFTGGETQYFGPGTRLLVL.

The chain uses TRBV9 and TRBJ1-2, with 11 bases aligning to TRBD1. The CDR3 sequence is 14 residues long. V was clipped by 4 bases and J by 5 bases; unmatched bases: 4. Per the germline V gene, CDR1 is SGDLS and CDR2 is YYNGEE. The CDR3 sequence: CASSPGTGGYGYTF. As DNA, the CDR3 is TGTGCCAGCAGCCCAGGGACAGGGGGTTATGGCTACACCTTC.

The genes are TRBV7-8 and TRBJ2-6, with TRBD2 as a possible D gene (6 bases). Germline CDR1 is SGHVS and CDR2 is FQNEAQ. Trimming pared 5 bases from V and 1 base from J, leaving 21 bases between. CDR3 length: 19 amino acids. The CDR3 DNA sequence: TGTGCCAGCAGCAATTCCCCTGGGGAGGTTGGTTCTGGGGCCAACGTCCTGACTTTC. It encodes CASSNSPGEVGSGANVLTF.

This clone has just a few counts. This chain links TRBV6-1 with TRBJ2-1; possibly TRBD2 for D (5 bases). Germline-derived CDR1 and CDR2 are MNHNS and SASEGT. The CDR3 runs to 17 residues. V was cut by 1 base and J by 0 bases, with 13 bases left in between. The CDR3 nucleotides are TGTGCCAGCAGTGAAGGACGGGGTTCGAGCTCCTACAATGAGCAGTTCTTC. Amino acids: CASSEGRGSSSYNEQFF.

The rearrangement links TRBV2 to TRBJ2-1; D is undetermined. CDR3 length: 10 amino acids. V was trimmed by 9 bases and J by 4 bases, leaving 4 bases between them. Germline V gene sequence: CDR1 SNHLY, CDR2 FYNNEI. CDR3 in DNA: TGTGCCAGTCAATACAATGAGCAGTTCTTC. This gives the protein CASQYNEQFF.

The chain has TRBV18 and TRBJ1-1, with 8 bases that match TRBD1. V lost 3 bases to trimming and J lost 4 bases; unmatched junction nucleotides: 4. There are 14 residues in the CDR3. Germline-derived CDR1 and CDR2 are KGHSH and LQKENI. CDR3 protein: CASSPRGRSTEAFF. The CDR3 DNA follows: TGTGCCAGCTCACCCAGGGGGCGTAGCACTGAAGCTTTCTTT.

This clone was recorded a few times. The genes are TRBV11-2 and TRBJ2-1; 12 positions agree with TRBD2. Trimming at V came to 3 bases and at J to 5 bases, leaving 5 bases not matched to a gene. Germline V gene data show CDR1 as SGHAT and CDR2 as FQNNGV. The CDR3 totals 16 residues. Here the CDR3 DNA reads TGTGCCAGCAGCTTGAGACTAGCGGGAGCCGACAATGAGCAGTTCTTC. This gives the protein CASSLRLAGADNEQFF. The variable domain in full, with the rest retrieved from reference TRBV11-2 and TRBJ2-1, is EAGVAQSPRYKIIEKRQSVAFWCNPISGHATLYWYQQILGQGPKLLIQFQNNGVVDDSQLPKDRFSAERLKGVDSTLKIQPAKLEDSAVYLCASSLRLAGADNEQFFGPGTRLTVL.

The chain employs TRBV4-3 and TRBJ2-5; 8 bases fit TRBD1. V gave up 3 bases and J gave up 5 bases; unmatched junction bases: 8. This CDR3 has 15 amino acids. Germline V gene data show CDR1 as LGHNA and CDR2 as YSLEER. CDR3 residues: CASSQETHRGETQYF. Here the CDR3 DNA reads TGCGCCAGCAGCCAGGAGACCCACAGGGGGGAGACCCAGTACTTC.

The chain links TRBV25-1 to TRBJ2-2, with D possibly being TRBD1 (6 bases). The germline V gene encodes CDR1 MGHDK and CDR2 SYGVNS. V was cut by 4 bases and J by 0 bases, with 9 bases left in between. The CDR3 is 15 residues long. CDR3 DNA: TGTGCCAGCAGTGCAAGGACAGCGAACACCGGGGAGCTGTTTTTT. Translated: CASSARTANTGELFF.